The entry below describes one T cell receptor beta chain. Its recognized antigen is unknown. Base quality data are lacking; no much larger clone is found one base away. The germline V gene gives CDR1 as SGDLS and CDR2 as YYNGEE. The CDR3 contains 19 residues, cysteine and phenylalanine counted. This entry keeps only the CDR3 DNA: 57 bases, framed from base 1. Compared with germline, V lacks 3 bases and J lacks 1 base; bases without a gene match: 14. TCRbeta CDR3 regions were amplified from genomic DNA using the immunoSEQ Assay, a bias-controlled multiplex PCR. In the paper's pipeline: Within the assay, amplification of reference gene primers was used to estimate how many nucleated cells each sample contained. Sequence reads were collapsed and filtered to measure the absolute abundance of every unique TCRbeta CDR3 rearrangement. For each sample, productive Simpson clonality was calculated by taking the square root of Simpson's diversity index across productive rearrangements. This is the immuneACCESS table as TCRdb keeps it, with only in-frame sequences that have V and J called. A part of the clones is gone; compared with another copy, unresolved V genes explain less than half, and the rest is unexplained. D and trimming were read from the DNA, whereas the V and J calls and clone size are those reported in that table. The sample profile shows 100,000 to 150,000 clones; 84% of them were found once. Around an eighth of the sample goes to the ten largest clones.

The source of the sample is a study of blood T cell repertoires in COVID-19 (TCRdb year 2020). Notes on the research overall: Collaborator samples came from the United States, Italy and Spain and covered acute and convalescent phases of COVID-19. The material from the prospective study consisted of cDNA or gDNA derived from T cells, B-cell-depleted T cells, or PBMCs. The dataset comprised deeply sampled blood TCRbeta repertoires from subjects exposed to, actively infected with, or recovered from COVID-19. The repertoires were released in a freely available public database meant as a resource for research on the immune response to SARS-CoV-2. Samples came from the ongoing ImmuneRACE study (first 160 participants) plus 1,254 subjects from 6 global collaborators. A de-identified subject ID, COVID-19 status, age in years and sex were almost always included in the sample metadata. Where available, HLA class I and class II types were taken from metadata supplied by the sample provider and were not determined by assay-based typing. Summary of the overall study and its limitations: Clinical and demographic metadata were provided uncurated, with the amount varying by source and participant.

Another Seattle source contributed samples from volunteer blood donors who had recovered from COVID-19. Each collaborating institution followed its own protocols to collect whole blood in K2EDTA tubes. Collaborator samples were shipped for TCRbeta analysis as frozen whole blood, isolated PBMCs, or DNA extracted from either sample type. This sequence uses TRBV9 and TRBJ2-7; the central 12 bases match TRBD2. Sequences were obtained from peripheral blood. The clonotype comes from a woman in her thirties who had recovered from COVID-19. The DNA is TGTGCCAGCAGCGCCCAAGCACTCAGACTAGCGGGGGATTCCTACGAGCAGTACTTC. Translated, it reads CASSAQALRLAGDSYEQYF. The reference TRBV9 and TRBJ2-7 proteins fill in what lies around the CDR3, so the full variable domain reads DSGVTQTPKHLITATGQRVTLRCSPRSGDLSVYWYQQSLDQGLQFLIQYYNGEERAKGNILERFSAQQFPDLHSELNLSSLELGDSALYFCASSAQALRLAGDSYEQYFGPGTRLTVT.